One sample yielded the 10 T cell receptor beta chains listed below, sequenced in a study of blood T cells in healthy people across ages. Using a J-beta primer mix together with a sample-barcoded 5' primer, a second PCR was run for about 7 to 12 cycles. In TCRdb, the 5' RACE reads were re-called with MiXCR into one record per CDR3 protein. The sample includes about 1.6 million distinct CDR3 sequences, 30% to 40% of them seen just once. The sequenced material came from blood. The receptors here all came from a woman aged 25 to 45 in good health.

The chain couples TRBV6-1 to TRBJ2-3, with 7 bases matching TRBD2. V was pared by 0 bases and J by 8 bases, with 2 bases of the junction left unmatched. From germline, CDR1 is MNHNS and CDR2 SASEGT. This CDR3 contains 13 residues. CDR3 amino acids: CASSEAREATQYF. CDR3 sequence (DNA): TGTGCCAGCAGTGAAGCTCGGGAGGCTACGCAGTATTTT.

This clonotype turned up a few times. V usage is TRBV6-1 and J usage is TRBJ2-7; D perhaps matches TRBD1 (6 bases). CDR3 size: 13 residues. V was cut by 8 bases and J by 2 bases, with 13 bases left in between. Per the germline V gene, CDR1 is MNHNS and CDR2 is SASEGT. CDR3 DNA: TGTGCCAGCGCAACAGGGTTGCCCTACGAGCAGTACTTC. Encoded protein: CASATGLPYEQYF.

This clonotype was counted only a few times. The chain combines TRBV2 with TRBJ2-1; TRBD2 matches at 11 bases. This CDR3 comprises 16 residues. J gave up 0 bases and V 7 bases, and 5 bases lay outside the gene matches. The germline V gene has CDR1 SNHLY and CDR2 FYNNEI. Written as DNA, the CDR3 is TGTGCCAGCAAGTCTAGCGGGGGGAGCTCCTACAATGAGCAGTTCTTC. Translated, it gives CASKSSGGSSYNEQFF.

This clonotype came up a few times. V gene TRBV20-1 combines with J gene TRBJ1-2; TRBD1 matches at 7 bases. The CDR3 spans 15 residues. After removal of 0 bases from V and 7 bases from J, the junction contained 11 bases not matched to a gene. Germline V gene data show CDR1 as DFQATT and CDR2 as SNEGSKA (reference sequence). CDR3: CSARDSATGEGGYTF. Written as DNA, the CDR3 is TGCAGTGCTAGAGATTCCGCTACAGGGGAAGGTGGCTACACCTTC.

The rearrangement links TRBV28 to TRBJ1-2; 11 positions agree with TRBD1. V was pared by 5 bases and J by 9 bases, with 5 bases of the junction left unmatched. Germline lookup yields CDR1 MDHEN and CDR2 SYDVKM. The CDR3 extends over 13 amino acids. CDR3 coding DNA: TGTGCCAGCAGTGGACAGGGGGCTCTCCGCTACACCTTC. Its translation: CASSGQGALRYTF.

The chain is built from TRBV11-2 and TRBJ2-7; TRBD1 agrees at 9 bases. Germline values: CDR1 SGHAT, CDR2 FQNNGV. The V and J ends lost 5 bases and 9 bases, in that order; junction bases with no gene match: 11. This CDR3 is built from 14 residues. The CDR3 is CASSTRDRVPGQYF. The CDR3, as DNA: TGTGCCAGCAGCACACGGGACAGGGTACCCGGGCAGTACTTC.

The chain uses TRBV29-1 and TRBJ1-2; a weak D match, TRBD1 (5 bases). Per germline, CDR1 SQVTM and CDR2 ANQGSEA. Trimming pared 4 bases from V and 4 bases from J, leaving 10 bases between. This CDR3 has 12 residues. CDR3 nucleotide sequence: TGCAGCGTTGCAAGTGGGGGCTATGGCTACACCTTC. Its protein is CSVASGGYGYTF.

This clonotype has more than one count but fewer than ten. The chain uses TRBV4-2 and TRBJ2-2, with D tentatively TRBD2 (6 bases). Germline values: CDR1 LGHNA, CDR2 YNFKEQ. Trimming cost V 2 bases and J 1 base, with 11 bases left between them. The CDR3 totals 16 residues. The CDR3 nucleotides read TGTGCCAGCAGCCAAACCGGGCGGGGGAACACCGGGGAGCTGTTTTTT. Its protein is CASSQTGRGNTGELFF.

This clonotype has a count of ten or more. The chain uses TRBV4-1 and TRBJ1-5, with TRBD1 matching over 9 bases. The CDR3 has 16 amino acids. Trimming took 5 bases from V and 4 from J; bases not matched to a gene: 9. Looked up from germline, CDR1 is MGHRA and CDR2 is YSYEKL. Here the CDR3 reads CASSSIGTGKNQPQHF. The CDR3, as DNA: TGCGCCAGCAGCTCAATAGGGACAGGGAAAAATCAGCCCCAGCATTTT.

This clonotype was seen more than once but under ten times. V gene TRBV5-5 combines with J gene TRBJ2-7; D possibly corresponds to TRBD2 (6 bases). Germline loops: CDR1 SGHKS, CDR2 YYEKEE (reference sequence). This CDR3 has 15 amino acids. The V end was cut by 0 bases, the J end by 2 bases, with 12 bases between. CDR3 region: CASSLGPGLPYEQYF. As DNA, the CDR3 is TGTGCCAGCAGCTTGGGGCCGGGACTCCCCTACGAGCAGTACTTC.